The 21 T cell receptor beta chains below were found in one sample sequenced in a study of T-cell reconstitution after alpha-beta-depleted transplantation in children. Researchers prepared the TCRbeta library using unique molecular identifiers, the study reports. TCRdb fed the PCR reads into MiXCR, producing one record per CDR3 protein. The table lists roughly 76,000 distinct CDR3 sequences, under 13% of them singletons, with less than 15% in the top ten. The sample was PBMCs, taken before TCRalphabeta/CD19-depleted stem cell transplant. These receptors were taken from a boy aged 5-17 years with acute myeloid leukemia, due to receive a stem cell transplant.

This clonotype was recorded many times. The rearrangement links TRBV6-5 to TRBJ2-1, with D possibly TRBD2 on 5 matching bases. The CDR3 is made up of 15 amino acids. The germline CDR1 and CDR2 sequences are MNHEY and SVGAGI. V shed 6 bases and J shed 1 base, with 13 bases lying between them. For the CDR3, the DNA is TGTGCCAGCAGGCGAACTAGTGGGTCCTACAATGAGCAGTTCTTC. Residues: CASRRTSGSYNEQFF.

This chain connects TRBV5-4 to TRBJ1-2; 8 bases line up with TRBD1. This CDR3 region has 21 residues. Germline values: CDR1 SGHNT, CDR2 YYREEE (reference sequence). The V and J ends lost 0 bases and 4 bases, in that order; junction bases with no gene match: 23. CDR3 residues: CASSLDDRGTPRLHSFYGYTF. The DNA for the CDR3 is TGTGCCAGCAGCTTGGACGACAGGGGTACTCCTAGGTTACACTCCTTCTATGGCTACACCTTC.

This clonotype has at least ten counts. The chain uses TRBV20-1 and TRBJ1-2; no clear D gene. This CDR3 has 11 amino acids. Germline-derived CDR1 and CDR2 are DFQATT and SNEGSKA (reference sequence). V gave up 5 bases and J gave up 6 bases, with 10 bases separating them. The CDR3 nucleotides read TGCAGTGCTCCGAAACTGCATGGCTACACCTTC. Encoded protein: CSAPKLHGYTF.

This clonotype was seen repeatedly, ten times or more. The chain has TRBV6-6 and TRBJ2-3; either TRBD1 or TRBD2 may fit D (5 bases each). The germline V gene encodes CDR1 MNHNY and CDR2 SVGAGI (reference sequence). Between the trimmed V and J ends, which lost 6 bases and 9 bases, there was a span of 13 bases. CDR3 size: 12 residues. The DNA of the CDR3 is TGTGCCAGCAGGGGGACCATAGTAACGCAGTATTTT. Translating it yields CASRGTIVTQYF.

The chain recombines TRBV27 with TRBJ2-7; 10 bases are a match to TRBD1. In germline, CDR1 is MNHEY, CDR2 SMNVEV (reference sequence). The V and J ends lost 6 bases and 11 bases, in that order; junction bases with no gene match: 7. This CDR3 comprises 12 residues. CDR3: CASSLDRGREYF. The CDR3 DNA sequence: TGTGCCAGCAGCCTTGACAGGGGGCGGGAGTACTTC.

This clonotype was detected many times. V usage is TRBV12-3 or TRBV12-4 and J usage is TRBJ1-1; D is ambiguous. Trimming took 6 bases from V and 2 from J, leaving 13 bases between them. CDR3 length equals 14 residues. CDR3 sequence: CASSPGWQNTEAFF. CDR3 in DNA: TGTGCCAGCAGCCCAGGTTGGCAAAACACTGAAGCTTTCTTT.

This clonotype was picked up a small number of times. The chain links TRBV18 to TRBJ2-5; D remains ambiguous. Trimming removed 3 bases from V and 2 bases from J, with 16 bases in between. There are 16 residues in the CDR3. Germline assignment: CDR1 KGHSH and CDR2 LQKENI. The CDR3 nucleotides are TGTGCCAGCTCACCCCTCGGCGGAGAACTTCAAGAGACCCAGTACTTC. Amino acids: CASSPLGGELQETQYF. Looking up the rest from reference TRBV18 and TRBJ2-5 gives the full variable domain: NAGVMQNPRHLVRRRGQEARLRCSPMKGHSHVYWYRQLPEEGLKFMVYLQKENIIDESGMPKERFSAEFPKEGPSILRIQQVVRGDSAAYFCASSPLGGELQETQYFGPGTRLLVL.

This clonotype was counted at least ten times. The V and J genes are TRBV4-3 and TRBJ2-1, with no clear D. In germline, CDR1 is LGHNA, CDR2 YSLEER. The CDR3 sequence is 13 residues long. V was clipped by 1 base and J by 6 bases, with 7 bases between them. The CDR3 loop reads CASSQVAGNEQFF. DNA of the CDR3: TGCGCCAGCAGCCAAGTTGCAGGCAATGAGCAGTTCTTC.

With respect to this clonotype: A read error is possible here, since a much larger clone lies one base away. This chain joins TRBV28 and TRBJ1-1; D gene ambiguous. Between the trimmed V and J ends, which lost 6 bases and 9 bases, there was a span of 14 bases. This CDR3 spans 12 amino acids. Germline CDR1 is MDHEN and CDR2 is SYDVKM. DNA of the CDR3: TGTGCCAGCAGCTCCCCCGGGTTTAAAGCTTTCTTT. Its translation: CASSSPGFKAFF.

Many counts were recorded for this clonotype. The rearrangement links TRBV6-5 to TRBJ2-5, with TRBD2 as a possible D gene (6 bases). Trimming stripped 5 bases from V and 2 bases from J, with 15 bases between. Germline CDR1 reads MNHEY; CDR2 reads SVGAGI. This CDR3 has 15 residues. CDR3 sequence reads: CASSRTSGTQETQYF. CDR3 sequence (DNA): TGTGCCAGCAGTCGTACATCCGGGACTCAAGAGACCCAGTACTTC.

V gene TRBV11-2 combines with J gene TRBJ2-5; D call uncertain. V shed 4 bases and J shed 1 base, with 13 bases lying between them. The CDR3 is 15 amino acids. Per the germline V gene, CDR1 is SGHAT and CDR2 is FQNNGV. The CDR3 DNA sequence: TGTGCCAGCAGCTCCACATCCCGCCCCCAAGAGACCCAGTACTTC. As protein: CASSSTSRPQETQYF.

Many counts were recorded for this clonotype. The rearrangement uses TRBV20-1 and TRBJ2-3; D is ambiguous. V lost 0 bases and J 2 bases, leaving 6 bases between the germline ends. The CDR3 totals 13 residues. The germline V gene has CDR1 DFQATT and CDR2 SNEGSKA (reference sequence). The CDR3 DNA is TGCAGTGCTAGAGACAGCTACACAGATACGCAGTATTTT. It translates to CSARDSYTDTQYF.

This clonotype has a count of ten or more. The V and J genes are TRBV12-3 or TRBV12-4 and TRBJ2-5, with D perhaps TRBD1 (5 bases). The CDR3 consists of 14 residues. V lost 3 bases and J lost 1, with 9 bases in between. CDR3 in amino acids: CASSLVGPQETQYF. CDR3 DNA: TGTGCCAGCAGTTTGGTGGGGCCCCAAGAGACCCAGTACTTC.

In this sample, this clonotype turned up many times. This chain connects TRBV4-2 to TRBJ2-1, with D perhaps assigned TRBD1 or TRBD2 (5 bases each). Germline values: CDR1 LGHNA, CDR2 YNFKEQ. V shed 1 base and J shed 9 bases, with 19 bases lying between them. The CDR3 totals 16 residues. CDR3 nucleotide sequence: TGTGCCAGCAGCCAAGTTAATCCCGACAGCGCGGGTGAGCAGTTCTTC. Translated: CASSQVNPDSAGEQFF.

This clonotype has at least ten counts. V usage is TRBV18 and J usage is TRBJ2-5; D is unclear. Trimming stripped 3 bases from V and 5 bases from J, with 13 bases between. Germline V gives CDR1 KGHSH, CDR2 LQKENI. The CDR3 sequence is 14 residues long. Here the CDR3 reads CASSPVPVPETQYF. The CDR3 nucleotides are TGTGCCAGCTCACCGGTACCGGTCCCGGAGACCCAGTACTTC.

The chain uses TRBV6-6 and TRBJ2-7; the match to TRBD1 covers 8 bases. The CDR3 spans 16 residues. V lost 5 bases and J lost 3; bases outside the gene matches: 12. Germline CDR1 is MNHNY and CDR2 is SVGAGI (reference sequence). The CDR3 loop is CASSQGTGLSLYEQYV. For the CDR3, the DNA is TGTGCCAGCAGTCAAGGGACAGGCTTATCACTCTACGAGCAGTACGTC.

The sample holds many counts of this clonotype. The gene calls are TRBV20-1 and TRBJ2-1; D is perhaps TRBD1 or TRBD2 (5 bases each). V gave up 6 bases and J gave up 6 bases, with 12 bases separating them. This CDR3 comprises 12 residues. Germline V CDR1 and CDR2: DFQATT, SNEGSKA (reference sequence). This CDR3 reads CSARPGPNEQFF. The CDR3 DNA reads as TGCAGTGCCCGGCCGGGACCCAATGAGCAGTTCTTC.

This chain connects TRBV6-5 to TRBJ2-2; perhaps TRBD2 as D (6 bases). CDR1 MNHEY and CDR2 SVGAGI come from the germline V gene. The CDR3 extends over 18 amino acids. Trimming cost V 4 bases and J 1 base, with 19 bases left between them. Here the CDR3 reads CASSSRRDWAQNTGELFF. In nucleotides, the CDR3 is TGTGCCAGCAGTTCCCGCCGGGACTGGGCCCAGAACACCGGGGAGCTGTTTTTT.

This clonotype has ten or more counts. The rearrangement joins TRBV5-1 to TRBJ2-7, with 7 positions matching TRBD1. The CDR3 extends over 15 amino acids. V dropped 3 bases and J dropped 7; count of bases not matched to a gene: 13. Germline CDR1 is SGHRS and CDR2 is YFSETQ. CDR3 loop: CASSSRPGTVEEQYV. The CDR3 DNA sequence: TGCGCCAGCAGCTCACGTCCCGGGACAGTTGAAGAGCAGTACGTC.

This clonotype was counted at least ten times. This sequence joins TRBV15 and TRBJ2-2, with a tentative D call TRBD1 (5 bases). Per germline, CDR1 LNHNV and CDR2 YYDKDF (reference sequence). The CDR3 sequence is 17 residues long. The V end lost 0 bases, the J end lost 4 bases, and 15 bases lay between the germline ends. The DNA for the CDR3 is TGTGCCACCAGCAGAGATTCAGGGCCAGCCCGCACCGGGGAGCTGTTTTTT. It yields the protein CATSRDSGPARTGELFF.

In this sample, this clonotype turned up many times. The gene calls are TRBV5-1 and TRBJ2-1; D might be TRBD2 (5 bases). V was pared by 0 bases and J by 7 bases, with 14 bases between. The CDR3 has 15 residues. Germline lookup yields CDR1 SGHRS and CDR2 YFSETQ. CDR3 DNA sequence: TGCGCCAGCAGCTTGGCGCCCGGACTCCCGAATGAGCAGTTCTTC. Amino acid sequence: CASSLAPGLPNEQFF.